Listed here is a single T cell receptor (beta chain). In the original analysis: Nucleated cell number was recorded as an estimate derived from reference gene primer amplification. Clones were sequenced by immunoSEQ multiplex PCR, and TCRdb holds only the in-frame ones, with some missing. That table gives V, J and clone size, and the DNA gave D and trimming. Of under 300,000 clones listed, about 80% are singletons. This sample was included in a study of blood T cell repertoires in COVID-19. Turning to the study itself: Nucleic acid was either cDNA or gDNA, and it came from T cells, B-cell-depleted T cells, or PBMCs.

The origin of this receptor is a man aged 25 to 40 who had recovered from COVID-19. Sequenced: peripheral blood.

The CDR3: CASSLGTGGQETQYF. The DNA of the CDR3 is TGTGCCAGCAGCTTAGGGACGGGAGGCCAAGAGACCCAGTACTTC. The V and J genes are TRBV7-7 and TRBJ2-5; TRBD2 matches at 7 bases. The CDR3 totals 15 residues. The V gene end was trimmed by 1 base and the J gene end by 1 base; junction bases not matched to a gene: 3. Germline V gene lookup returns CDR1 SSHAT and CDR2 FNYEAQ (reference sequence). The whole variable domain, filled in from reference TRBV7-7 and TRBJ2-5, reads GAGVSQSPRYKVTKRGQDVTLRCDPISSHATLYWYQQALGQGPEFLTYFNYEAQPDKSGLPSDRFSAERPEGSISTLTIQRTEQRDSAMYRCASSLGTGGQETQYFGPGTRLLVL.